This is a list of T cell receptor beta chains from one sample in a study of control samples from healthy donors and cancer patients. Libraries were prepared by immunoSEQ multiplex PCR; TCRdb keeps only in-frame clonotypes and omits some of them. Of about 99,000 clones in the sample, roughly 90% were seen once. The sample was PBMCs. Receptor source: a man aged 55 to 70 with lung cancer. The CDR3 runs from the conserved cysteine through the conserved F or W. The D gene is left open where the match is weak. The size field is filled for only some rows; it gives once, few, many or a size class.

DNA: TGCGCCAGCAGCCGGTACAGGGATAACTATGGCTACACCTTC
CDR3: CASSRYRDNYGYTF
D: .
J: TRBJ1-2
size: .
length: 14
V: TRBV4-1

DNA: TGTGCCAGCTCCCGGGCGGACTCGAACACCGGGGAGCTGTTTTTT
CDR3: CASSRADSNTGELFF
D: .
J: TRBJ2-2
size: .
length: 15
V: TRBV6-4

DNA: TGCGCCAGCAGCTTGGATTTTTACACTGAAGCTTTCTTT
CDR3: CASSLDFYTEAFF
D: .
J: TRBJ1-1
size: .
length: 13
V: TRBV5-1

DNA: TGTGCCAGCAGCCAGTACAATAACGCCGATACGCAGTATTTT
CDR3: CASSQYNNADTQYF
D: .
J: TRBJ2-3
size: .
length: 14
V: TRBV7-3

DNA: TGTGCCAGCAGGACCGTCGAAGAAAGCACCGGGGAGCTGTTTTTT
CDR3: CASRTVEESTGELFF
D: .
J: TRBJ2-2
size: .
length: 15
V: TRBV5-5

DNA: TGTGCCAGCAGTTACCTCTTCGATGGCTACACCTTC
CDR3: CASSYLFDGYTF
D: .
J: TRBJ1-2
size: .
length: 12
V: TRBV11-2

DNA: TGTGCCAGCAGCGTCGACCTGGTTATCCCTGAAGCTTTCTTT
CDR3: CASSVDLVIPEAFF
D: .
J: TRBJ1-1
size: .
length: 14
V: TRBV9

DNA: TGCGCCAGCAGCCGCGGGGGACCCTGGTTCGGGGAGCTGTTTTTT
CDR3: CASSRGGPWFGELFF
D: TRBD2
J: TRBJ2-2
size: .
length: 15
V: TRBV4-1

DNA: TGCGCCAGCAGTGTGTCGAACACCGGGGAGCTGTTTTTT
CDR3: CASSVSNTGELFF
D: .
J: TRBJ2-2
size: .
length: 13
V: TRBV10-1

DNA: TGTGCCATCAGTGAGTCGATCGGGCAGGGCAGGAATCAGCCCCAGCATTTT
CDR3: CAISESIGQGRNQPQHF
D: .
J: TRBJ1-5
size: .
length: 17
V: TRBV10-3

DNA: TGTGCCAGCTCACCAATCCAGGGAAGGGATCAGCCCCAGCATTTT
CDR3: CASSPIQGRDQPQHF
D: .
J: TRBJ1-5
size: .
length: 15
V: TRBV18

DNA: TGTGCCACTCTGACAGGGAACACCGGGGAGCTGTTTTTT
CDR3: CATLTGNTGELFF
D: .
J: TRBJ2-2
size: .
length: 13
V: TRBV5-4

DNA: TGTGCCAGCAGCTACCAGATAGGGGACGAAAAACTGTTTTTT
CDR3: CASSYQIGDEKLFF
D: .
J: TRBJ1-4
size: .
length: 14
V: TRBV9

DNA: TGTGCCAGCAGCCCTACGACAGGAAACACTGAAGCTTTCTTT
CDR3: CASSPTTGNTEAFF
D: .
J: TRBJ1-1
size: .
length: 14
V: TRBV3-1/TRBV3-2

DNA: TGTGCCAGCAGCATACTGGACAGAAAGAACACTGAAGCTTTCTTT
CDR3: CASSILDRKNTEAFF
D: .
J: TRBJ1-1
size: .
length: 15
V: TRBV5-6

DNA: TGTGCCAGCAGCTTAAACGGACTAGCGGGGGGGCAAGAGACCCAGTACTTC
CDR3: CASSLNGLAGGQETQYF
D: TRBD2
J: TRBJ2-5
size: .
length: 17
V: TRBV7-3

DNA: TGTGCCAGCAGTTACTTTACGGGAACCGGTAATGAAAAACTGTTTTTT
CDR3: CASSYFTGTGNEKLFF
D: .
J: TRBJ1-4
size: .
length: 16
V: TRBV6-5

DNA: TGTGCCAGCAGCTTGAACTCCGGGGGGAGCTCCTACGAGCAGTACTTC
CDR3: CASSLNSGGSSYEQYF
D: TRBD2
J: TRBJ2-7
size: .
length: 16
V: TRBV5-6

DNA: TGTGCCAGCAGTGTACTCAGGGGGACTGAAGCTTTCTTT
CDR3: CASSVLRGTEAFF
D: TRBD1
J: TRBJ1-1
size: .
length: 13
V: TRBV12-3/TRBV12-4

DNA: TGTGCCAGTAGTATAGGCGGCCGCTCCTACAATGAGCAGTTCTTC
CDR3: CASSIGGRSYNEQFF
D: .
J: TRBJ2-1
size: .
length: 15
V: TRBV19

DNA: TGCGCCAGCAGCCAAGTCTCTCGGACCGACAATGGGGCCAAAAACATTCAGTACTTC
CDR3: CASSQVSRTDNGAKNIQYF
D: .
J: TRBJ2-4
size: few
length: 19
V: TRBV4-1

DNA: TGTGCCAGCAGCTTAGGCCGGGGCGGCTATGGCTACACCTTC
CDR3: CASSLGRGGYGYTF
D: .
J: TRBJ1-2
size: .
length: 14
V: TRBV5-8

DNA: TGCGCCAGCAGCCAGGGGGGGCAGGGAGTGGCCAAAAACATTCAGTACTTC
CDR3: CASSQGGQGVAKNIQYF
D: .
J: TRBJ2-4
size: .
length: 17
V: TRBV4-1

DNA: TGCGCCAGCAGCTTGGAGCCTGGGATTAATTCACCCCTCCACTTT
CDR3: CASSLEPGINSPLHF
D: .
J: TRBJ1-6
size: .
length: 15
V: TRBV5-1

DNA: TGTGCCAGCAGCCAAGTAGGGTCAGCGAACACTGAAGCTTTCTTT
CDR3: CASSQVGSANTEAFF
D: .
J: TRBJ1-1
size: once
length: 15
V: TRBV4-2

DNA: TGTGCCAGCAGTGAATTCACCCCCCCAGTCCGGGGCTACACCTTC
CDR3: CASSEFTPPVRGYTF
D: .
J: TRBJ1-2
size: once
length: 15
V: TRBV6-1

DNA: TGTGCCAGCAGCCGGACTGCCTCTAGCGGTCCAAGAGAGACCCAGTACTTC
CDR3: CASSRTASSGPRETQYF
D: TRBD2
J: TRBJ2-5
size: .
length: 17
V: TRBV4-2

DNA: TGTGCCAGCAGCTTTAGTCTTTCAGGCCAAGAGACCCAGTACTTC
CDR3: CASSFSLSGQETQYF
D: .
J: TRBJ2-5
size: .
length: 15
V: TRBV7-9

DNA: TGCGCCAGCAGGGGATCGACAGATGGCTACACCTTC
CDR3: CASRGSTDGYTF
D: .
J: TRBJ1-2
size: .
length: 12
V: TRBV10-2

DNA: TGTGCCAGCAGTGAAGTCCGGACCTACGAGCAGTACTTC
CDR3: CASSEVRTYEQYF
D: .
J: TRBJ2-7
size: .
length: 13
V: TRBV2

DNA: TGTGCCAGCAGCTCCCAAATCTTATATGGCTACACCTTC
CDR3: CASSSQILYGYTF
D: .
J: TRBJ1-2
size: .
length: 13
V: TRBV14

DNA: TGTGCCAGCAGCGTAGTAACAGCTAATTCACCCCTCCACTTT
CDR3: CASSVVTANSPLHF
D: .
J: TRBJ1-6
size: .
length: 14
V: TRBV9

DNA: TGCAGCGTTCCAGGGGGTTTGGAGGGCTACACCTTC
CDR3: CSVPGGLEGYTF
D: TRBD1
J: TRBJ1-2
size: few
length: 12
V: TRBV29-1

DNA: TGTGCCAGCAGTGACCTGCCGGGACAGGGGGGTAATGAGCAGTTCTTC
CDR3: CASSDLPGQGGNEQFF
D: TRBD1
J: TRBJ2-1
size: .
length: 16
V: TRBV6-4

DNA: TGTGCCAGCAGTTACCCCGTAGAGACCCAGTACTTC
CDR3: CASSYPVETQYF
D: .
J: TRBJ2-5
size: .
length: 12
V: TRBV6-6

DNA: TGTGCCACCAGTGATGCCCGAGGGGGACGGAATTCACCCCTCCACTTT
CDR3: CATSDARGGRNSPLHF
D: .
J: TRBJ1-6
size: .
length: 16
V: TRBV24-1

DNA: TGCGCCAGCACCCGGACAGGGGCCTTTACCCTCACAGATACGCAGTATTTT
CDR3: CASTRTGAFTLTDTQYF
D: TRBD1
J: TRBJ2-3
size: .
length: 17
V: TRBV4-1

DNA: TGTGCCAGCAGCCGATTGTCCCTTCAGCCCCAGCATTTT
CDR3: CASSRLSLQPQHF
D: .
J: TRBJ1-5
size: few
length: 13
V: TRBV12-3/TRBV12-4

DNA: TGCGCCAGCAGCCCTGGACAAGGCAATCAGCCCCAGCATTTT
CDR3: CASSPGQGNQPQHF
D: .
J: TRBJ1-5
size: once
length: 14
V: TRBV5-1

DNA: TGCAGTGCTAGTTTTTTTTCCCAAACATCCCCAAATAAGGGAGAGGAATCTTACAATGAGCAGTTCTTC
CDR3: CSASFFSQTSPNKGEESYNEQFF
D: .
J: TRBJ2-1
size: .
length: 23
V: TRBV20-1

DNA: TGCGCCAGCAGTATAACCGCCAACACTGAAGCTTTCTTT
CDR3: CASSITANTEAFF
D: .
J: TRBJ1-1
size: .
length: 13
V: TRBV5-1

DNA: TGTGCCAGCAGTGGCGGTAGCGGGGGGGATAGCTCCTACAATGAGCAGTTCTTC
CDR3: CASSGGSGGDSSYNEQFF
D: TRBD2
J: TRBJ2-1
size: .
length: 18
V: TRBV7-2

DNA: TGTGCCAGCACAACCGGGACAGGGGGGAAAAAACTGTTTTTT
CDR3: CASTTGTGGKKLFF
D: TRBD1
J: TRBJ1-4
size: .
length: 14
V: TRBV2

DNA: TGTGCCAGCAGAATCGGGTGGGACAGCACCTACGAGCAGTACTTC
CDR3: CASRIGWDSTYEQYF
D: TRBD1
J: TRBJ2-7
size: .
length: 15
V: TRBV5-5

DNA: TGCGCCAGCAGCTTGGCCGGGGCCACTGAAGCTTTCTTT
CDR3: CASSLAGATEAFF
D: .
J: TRBJ1-1
size: .
length: 13
V: TRBV5-1

DNA: TGTGCCAGCAGCGAGGGGTGGGGGACTACAATCAAGGCTGGAAACACCATATATTTT
CDR3: CASSEGWGTTIKAGNTIYF
D: .
J: TRBJ1-3
size: .
length: 19
V: TRBV11-2

DNA: TGTGCCATCAGTAGAGAGAGGAACACTGAAGCTTTCTTT
CDR3: CAISRERNTEAFF
D: .
J: TRBJ1-1
size: .
length: 13
V: TRBV10-3

DNA: TGTGCCAGCAGCTACTGGGAAATTCGAGGTCAGCCCCAGCATTTT
CDR3: CASSYWEIRGQPQHF
D: .
J: TRBJ1-5
size: .
length: 15
V: TRBV5-6

DNA: TGTGCCAGCAGCGACGGACAGGGGGCGAGCATTCAGTACTTC
CDR3: CASSDGQGASIQYF
D: TRBD1
J: TRBJ2-4
size: .
length: 14
V: TRBV5-4

DNA: TGTGCCAGCAGCGCCTGGGGGGAAACGGCTGAAGCTTTCTTT
CDR3: CASSAWGETAEAFF
D: .
J: TRBJ1-1
size: .
length: 14
V: TRBV7-9

DNA: TGCGCCAGCAGTAAAGGTCCCAATCAGCCCCAGCATTTT
CDR3: CASSKGPNQPQHF
D: .
J: TRBJ1-5
size: .
length: 13
V: TRBV5-1

DNA: TGCGCCAGCAGTGGACGGGGGGGATGTATCACAGATACGCAGTATTTT
CDR3: CASSGRGGCITDTQYF
D: TRBD2
J: TRBJ2-3
size: .
length: 16
V: TRBV10-1

DNA: TGTGCCAGCAGTGCTAAGTACAATGAGCAGTTCTTC
CDR3: CASSAKYNEQFF
D: .
J: TRBJ2-1
size: .
length: 12
V: TRBV12-3/TRBV12-4

DNA: TGCAGCGTTGGGTTGGATGACGGACAGCCCCAGCATTTT
CDR3: CSVGLDDGQPQHF
D: .
J: TRBJ1-5
size: many
length: 13
V: TRBV29-1

DNA: TGTGCCACCAGCAGAGATCTCCTGAATTCACCCCTCCACTTT
CDR3: CATSRDLLNSPLHF
D: .
J: TRBJ1-6
size: .
length: 14
V: TRBV15

DNA: TGTGCCAGCAGCTCACAGGGATACACTGAAGCTTTCTTT
CDR3: CASSSQGYTEAFF
D: .
J: TRBJ1-1
size: few
length: 13
V: TRBV7-6

DNA: TGCGCCAGCAGGTTTATGAGTACCGGGGAGCTGTTTTTT
CDR3: CASRFMSTGELFF
D: .
J: TRBJ2-2
size: .
length: 13
V: TRBV5-1

DNA: TGTGCCAGCAGCTTCGAGGGTGACAATCAGCCCCAGCATTTT
CDR3: CASSFEGDNQPQHF
D: .
J: TRBJ1-5
size: .
length: 14
V: TRBV7-9

DNA: TGCGCCAGCAGTGACCGGGGCGTTCGCGGCTATGGCTACACCTTC
CDR3: CASSDRGVRGYGYTF
D: .
J: TRBJ1-2
size: .
length: 15
V: TRBV10-2

DNA: TGCGCCAGCAAAAAGACAGGGGGCGGCACCGGGGAGCTGTTTTTT
CDR3: CASKKTGGGTGELFF
D: TRBD1
J: TRBJ2-2
size: .
length: 15
V: TRBV5-1